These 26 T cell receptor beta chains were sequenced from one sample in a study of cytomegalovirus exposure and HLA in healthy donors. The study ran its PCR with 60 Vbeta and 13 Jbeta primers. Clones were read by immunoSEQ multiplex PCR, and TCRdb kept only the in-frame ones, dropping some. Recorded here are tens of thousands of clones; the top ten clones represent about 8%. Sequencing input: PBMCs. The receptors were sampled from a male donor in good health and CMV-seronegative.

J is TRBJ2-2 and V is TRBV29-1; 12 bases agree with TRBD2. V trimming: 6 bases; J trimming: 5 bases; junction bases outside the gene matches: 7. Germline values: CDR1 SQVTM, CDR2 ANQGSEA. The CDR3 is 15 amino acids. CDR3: CSVRLAGAGTGELFF. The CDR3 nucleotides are TGCAGCGTGCGACTAGCGGGGGCGGGAACCGGGGAGCTGTTTTTT.

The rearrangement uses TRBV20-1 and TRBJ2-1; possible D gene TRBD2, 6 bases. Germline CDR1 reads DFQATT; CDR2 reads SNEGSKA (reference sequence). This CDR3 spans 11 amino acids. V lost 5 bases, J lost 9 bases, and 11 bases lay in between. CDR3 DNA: TGCAGTGCTTCCCGGGGAGGTGAGCAGTTCTTC. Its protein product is CSASRGGEQFF.

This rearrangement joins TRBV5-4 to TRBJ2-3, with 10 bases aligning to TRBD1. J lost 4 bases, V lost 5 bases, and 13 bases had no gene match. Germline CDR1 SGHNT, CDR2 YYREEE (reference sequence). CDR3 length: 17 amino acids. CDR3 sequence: CASSPLTGQGFADTQYF. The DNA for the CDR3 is TGTGCCAGCAGTCCATTAACGGGACAGGGGTTCGCAGATACGCAGTATTTT.

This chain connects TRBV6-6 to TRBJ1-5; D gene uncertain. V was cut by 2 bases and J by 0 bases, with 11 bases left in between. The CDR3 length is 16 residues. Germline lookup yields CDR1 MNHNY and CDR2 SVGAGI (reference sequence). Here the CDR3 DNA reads TGTGCCAGCAGTTACCCCGGCGGGGTTAGCAATCAGCCCCAGCATTTT. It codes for CASSYPGGVSNQPQHF.

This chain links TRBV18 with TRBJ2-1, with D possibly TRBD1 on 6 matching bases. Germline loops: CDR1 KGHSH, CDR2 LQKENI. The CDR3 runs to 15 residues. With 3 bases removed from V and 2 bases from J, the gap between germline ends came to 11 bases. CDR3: CASSPQGSAYNEQFF. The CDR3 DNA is TGTGCCAGCTCACCCCAGGGGTCTGCCTACAATGAGCAGTTCTTC.

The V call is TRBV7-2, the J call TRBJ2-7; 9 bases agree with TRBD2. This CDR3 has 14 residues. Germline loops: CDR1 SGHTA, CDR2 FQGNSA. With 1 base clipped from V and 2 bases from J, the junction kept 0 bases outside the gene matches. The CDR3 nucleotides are TGTGCCAGCAGCTTAGGACTAGCGGCCTACGAGCAGTACTTC. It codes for CASSLGLAAYEQYF.

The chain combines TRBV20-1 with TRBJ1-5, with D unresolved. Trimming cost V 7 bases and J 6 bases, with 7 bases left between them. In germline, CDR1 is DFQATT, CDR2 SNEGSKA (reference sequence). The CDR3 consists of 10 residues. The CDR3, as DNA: TGCAGTGTGGGAGGTCAGCCCCAGCATTTT. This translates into CSVGGQPQHF.

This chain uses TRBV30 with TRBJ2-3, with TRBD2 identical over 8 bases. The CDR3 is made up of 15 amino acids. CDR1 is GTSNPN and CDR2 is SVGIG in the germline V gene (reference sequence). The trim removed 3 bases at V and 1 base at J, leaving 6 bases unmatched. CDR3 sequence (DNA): TGTGCCTGGAGCCGAGCGGGAGAAGGCACAGATACGCAGTATTTT. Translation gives CAWSRAGEGTDTQYF.

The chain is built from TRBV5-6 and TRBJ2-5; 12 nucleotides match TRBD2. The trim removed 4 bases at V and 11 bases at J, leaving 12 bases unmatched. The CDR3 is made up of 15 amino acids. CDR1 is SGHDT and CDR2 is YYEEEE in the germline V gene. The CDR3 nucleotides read TGTGCCAGCAGCCTGATACTAGCGGGAGGCGAGGAGCAGTACTTC. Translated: CASSLILAGGEEQYF.

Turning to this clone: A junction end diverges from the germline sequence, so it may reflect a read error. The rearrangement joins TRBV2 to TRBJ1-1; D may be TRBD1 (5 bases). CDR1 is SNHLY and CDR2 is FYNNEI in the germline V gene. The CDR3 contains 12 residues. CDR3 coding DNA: TGTGCCAGCAGTACCCTTTCACAACAGGCCCTCTTT. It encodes CASSTLSQQALF. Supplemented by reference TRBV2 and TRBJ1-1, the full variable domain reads EPEVTQTPSHQVTQMGQEVILRCVPISNHLYFYWYRQILGQKVEFLVSFYNNEISEKSEIFDDQFSVERPDGSNFTLKIRSTKLEDSAMYFCASSTLSQQALFGQGTRLTVV.

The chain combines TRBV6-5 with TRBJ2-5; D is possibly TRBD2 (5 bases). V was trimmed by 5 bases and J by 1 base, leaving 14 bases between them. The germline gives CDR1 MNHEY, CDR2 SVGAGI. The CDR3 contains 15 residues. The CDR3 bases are TGTGCCAGCAGTCGCACGCTAGCCCCCCAAGAGACCCAGTACTTC. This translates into CASSRTLAPQETQYF.

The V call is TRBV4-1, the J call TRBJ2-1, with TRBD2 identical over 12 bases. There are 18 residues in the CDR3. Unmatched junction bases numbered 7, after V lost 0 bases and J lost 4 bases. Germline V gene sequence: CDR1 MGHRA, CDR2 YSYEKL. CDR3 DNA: TGCGCCAGCAGCCAAGATCCCCCCCTAGCGGGAGGGTACAATGAGCAGTTCTTC. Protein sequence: CASSQDPPLAGGYNEQFF.

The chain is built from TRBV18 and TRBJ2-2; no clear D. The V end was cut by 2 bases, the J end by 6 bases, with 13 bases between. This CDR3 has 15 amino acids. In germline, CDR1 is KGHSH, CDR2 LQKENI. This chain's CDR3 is CASSPSSRGAGELFF. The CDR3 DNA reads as TGTGCCAGCTCACCATCCTCTCGAGGAGCCGGGGAGCTGTTTTTT.

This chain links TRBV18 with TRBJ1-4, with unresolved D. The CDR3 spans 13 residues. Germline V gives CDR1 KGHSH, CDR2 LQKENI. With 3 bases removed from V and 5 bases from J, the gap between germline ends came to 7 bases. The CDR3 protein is CASSPGRNEKLFF. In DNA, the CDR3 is TGTGCCAGCTCACCGGGGAGAAATGAAAAACTGTTTTTT.

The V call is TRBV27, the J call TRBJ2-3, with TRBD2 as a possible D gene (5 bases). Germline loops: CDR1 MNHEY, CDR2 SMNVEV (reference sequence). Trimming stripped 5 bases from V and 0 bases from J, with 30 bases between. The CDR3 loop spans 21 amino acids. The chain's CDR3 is CASSNLIWEQSPASSTDTQYF. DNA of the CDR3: TGTGCCAGCAGTAACTTGATCTGGGAGCAGTCCCCCGCGTCAAGCACAGATACGCAGTATTTT.

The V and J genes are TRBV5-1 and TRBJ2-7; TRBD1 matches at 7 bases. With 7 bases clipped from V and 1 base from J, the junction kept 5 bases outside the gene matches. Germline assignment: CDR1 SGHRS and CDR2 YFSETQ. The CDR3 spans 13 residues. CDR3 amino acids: CASSQGTSYEQYF. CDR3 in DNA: TGCGCCAGCTCACAGGGGACGTCCTACGAGCAGTACTTC.

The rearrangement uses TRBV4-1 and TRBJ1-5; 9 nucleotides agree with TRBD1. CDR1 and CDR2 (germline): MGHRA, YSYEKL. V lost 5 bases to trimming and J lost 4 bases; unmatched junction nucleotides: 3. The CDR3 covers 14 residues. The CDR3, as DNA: TGCGCCAGCAGCGCCGGACAGGGGAATCAGCCCCAGCATTTT. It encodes CASSAGQGNQPQHF.

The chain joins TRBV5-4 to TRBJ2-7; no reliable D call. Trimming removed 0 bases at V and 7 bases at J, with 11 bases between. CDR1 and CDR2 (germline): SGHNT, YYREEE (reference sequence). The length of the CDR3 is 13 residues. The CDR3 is CASSLGRLGEQYF. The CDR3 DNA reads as TGTGCCAGCAGCTTGGGGCGGCTTGGGGAGCAGTACTTC.

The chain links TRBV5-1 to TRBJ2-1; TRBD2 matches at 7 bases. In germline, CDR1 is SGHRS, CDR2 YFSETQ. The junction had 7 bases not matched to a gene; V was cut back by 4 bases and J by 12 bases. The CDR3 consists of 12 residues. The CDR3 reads CASSTSGVGQFF. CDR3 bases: TGCGCCAGCAGCACAAGCGGGGTGGGGCAGTTCTTC.

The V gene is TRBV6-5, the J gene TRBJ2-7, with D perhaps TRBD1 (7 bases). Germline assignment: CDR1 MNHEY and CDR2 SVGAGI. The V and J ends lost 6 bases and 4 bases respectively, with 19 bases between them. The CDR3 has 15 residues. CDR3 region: CASSTRRGVDYEQYF. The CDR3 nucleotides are TGTGCCAGCAGCACCCGCAGGGGGGTTGATTACGAGCAGTACTTC.

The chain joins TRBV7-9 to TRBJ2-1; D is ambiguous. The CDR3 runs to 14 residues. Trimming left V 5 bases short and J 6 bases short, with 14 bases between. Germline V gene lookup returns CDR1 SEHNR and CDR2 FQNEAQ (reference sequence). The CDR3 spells CASSPDSDTNEQFF. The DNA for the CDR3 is TGTGCCAGCAGCCCCGACTCCGATACCAATGAGCAGTTCTTC. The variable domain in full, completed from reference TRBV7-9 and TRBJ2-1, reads DTGVSQNPRHKITKRGQNVTFRCDPISEHNRLYWYRQTLGQGPEFLTYFQNEAQLEKSRLLSDRFSAERPKGSFSTLEIQRTEQGDSAMYLCASSPDSDTNEQFFGPGTRLTVL.

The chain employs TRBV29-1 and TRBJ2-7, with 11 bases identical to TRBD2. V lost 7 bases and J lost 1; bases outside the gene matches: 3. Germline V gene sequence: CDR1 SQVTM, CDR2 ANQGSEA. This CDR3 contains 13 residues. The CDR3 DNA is TGCAGCGCGGGGACTAGCGGATCCTACGAGCAGTACTTC. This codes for CSAGTSGSYEQYF.

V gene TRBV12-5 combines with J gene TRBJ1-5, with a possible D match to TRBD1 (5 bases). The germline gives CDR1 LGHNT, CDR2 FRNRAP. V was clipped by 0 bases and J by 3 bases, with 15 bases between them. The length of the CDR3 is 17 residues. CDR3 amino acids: CASGLVVDRPFNQPQHF. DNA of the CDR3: TGTGCTAGTGGTTTGGTCGTAGACAGACCTTTCAATCAGCCCCAGCATTTT. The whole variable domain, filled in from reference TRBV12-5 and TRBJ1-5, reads DARVTQTPRHKVTEMGQEVTMRCQPILGHNTVFWYRQTMMQGLELLAYFRNRAPLDDSGMPKDRFSAEMPDATLATLKIQPSEPRDSAVYFCASGLVVDRPFNQPQHFGDGTRLSIL.

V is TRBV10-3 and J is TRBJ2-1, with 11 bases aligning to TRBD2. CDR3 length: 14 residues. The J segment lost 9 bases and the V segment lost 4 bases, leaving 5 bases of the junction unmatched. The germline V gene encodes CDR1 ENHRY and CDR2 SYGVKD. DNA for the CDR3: TGTGCCATCAGTGCACTAGCGGGAGTTGGTGAGCAGTTCTTC. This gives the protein CAISALAGVGEQFF.

The CDR3 DNA is TGTGCCTCAGAGACAGGGCGGAATCAGCCCCAGCATTTT. Amino acids: CASETGRNQPQHF. The chain couples TRBV6-1 to TRBJ1-5; 7 bases map to TRBD1. CDR1 is MNHNS and CDR2 is SASEGT in the germline V gene. The CDR3 sequence is 13 residues long. The V segment lost 11 bases and the J segment 4 bases; nucleotides outside the gene matches: 8.

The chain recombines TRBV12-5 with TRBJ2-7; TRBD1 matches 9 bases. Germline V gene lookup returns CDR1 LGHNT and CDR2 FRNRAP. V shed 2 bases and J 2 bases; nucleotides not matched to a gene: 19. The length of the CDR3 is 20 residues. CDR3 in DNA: TGTGCTAGTGGTTTGTCTCCCGGGACAGGGTACTTGAGGCTAACCTACGAGCAGTACTTC. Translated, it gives CASGLSPGTGYLRLTYEQYF.